Presented here are 5 T cell receptor beta chains from one specimen sequenced in a study of T cells in Graves' hyperthyroidism and ophthalmopathy. It was RNA transcripts that yielded the amplified TCR beta CDR3 regions. The primer set for the first-round RT-PCR of the TCR CDR3 was HTBI. Each CDR3 protein gets one entry after TCRdb re-called the multiplex PCR reads with MiXCR. The repertoire has about 520,000 distinct CDR3 sequences, roughly a quarter of them found once; the top ten carry around 11%. The sample was blood. These receptor sequences come from a woman between 25 and 40 years old with Graves' ophthalmopathy.

This clonotype showed up many times. This chain uses TRBV28 with TRBJ1-2; D gene ambiguous. Germline values: CDR1 MDHEN, CDR2 SYDVKM. The V end was cut by 5 bases, the J end by 7 bases, with 8 bases between. The CDR3 runs 11 residues. The CDR3, as DNA: TGTGCCAGCAGTACTTTGAGTGGCTACACCTTC. Amino acids: CASSTLSGYTF.

This clonotype was found many times. This chain links TRBV29-1 with TRBJ2-2; 9 bases are a match to TRBD1. The ends lost 6 bases at V and 2 bases at J; junction bases unmatched: 7. Germline V lookup: CDR1 SQVTM, CDR2 ANQGSEA. The CDR3 contains 15 residues. CDR3: CSVGTGRFNTGELFF. The CDR3 DNA sequence: TGCAGCGTCGGGACAGGGAGGTTCAACACCGGGGAGCTGTTTTTT.

In its sample, this clonotype was seen many times. The chain links TRBV5-5 to TRBJ2-7; D may be TRBD1 (6 bases). Trimming stripped 4 bases from V and 4 bases from J, with 15 bases between. This CDR3 spans 14 amino acids. From germline, CDR1 is SGHKS and CDR2 YYEKEE (reference sequence). The CDR3 loop is CASSGSDSRYEQYF. CDR3 nucleotides: TGTGCCAGCAGCGGTTCGGACAGTCGGTACGAGCAGTACTTC.

The sample holds many counts of this clonotype. This chain links TRBV20-1 with TRBJ1-1; the D is unclear. CDR3 length: 11 amino acids. Germline values: CDR1 DFQATT, CDR2 SNEGSKA (reference sequence). Trimming removed 4 bases from V and 9 bases from J, with 12 bases in between. The CDR3: CSATFGFQAFF. The CDR3 nucleotides are TGCAGTGCTACGTTCGGGTTTCAAGCTTTCTTT.

This clonotype was detected ten times or more. V is TRBV6-2 or TRBV6-3 and J is TRBJ2-7, with 11 positions matching TRBD2. The CDR3 length is 15 residues. With V trimmed by 3 bases and J by 5 bases, 6 bases remained unmatched. CDR1 and CDR2 (germline): MNHEY, SVGEGT. The DNA for the CDR3 is TGTGCCAGCAGTTATCGGGCTAGCGGGGGGAACGAGCAGTACTTC. Amino acid sequence: CASSYRASGGNEQYF.